This T cell receptor (beta chain) comes out of a study of blood T cell repertoires in COVID-19. Background on the study: Nucleic acid was either cDNA or gDNA, and it came from T cells, B-cell-depleted T cells, or PBMCs.

TCRdb keeps only in-frame clones here, not all; method: immunoSEQ multiplex PCR. The sample has tens of thousands of clones, 81% seen once. It was during active infection that Seattle patients were enrolled and then longitudinally followed. The CDR3 consists of 19 residues. V was clipped by 4 bases and J by 0 bases, with 20 bases between them. Germline V gene sequence: CDR1 SGHNT, CDR2 YYREEE (reference sequence). The sequencing input was peripheral blood. V gene TRBV5-4 combines with J gene TRBJ2-6; possible D gene TRBD2, 7 bases. This clonotype was sampled from a man older than 75 with COVID-19, enrolled during active disease. Here the CDR3 reads CASSRGGGAELSGANVLTF. CDR3 nucleotide sequence: TGTGCCAGCAGCAGGGGGGGAGGAGCGGAACTCTCTGGGGCCAACGTCCTGACTTTC. The entire variable domain, with the rest obtained from reference TRBV5-4 and TRBJ2-6, is as follows: ETGVTQSPTHLIKTRGQQVTLRCSSQSGHNTVSWYQQALGQGPQFIFQYYREEENGRGNFPPRFSGLQFPNYSSELNVNALELDDSALYLCASSRGGGAELSGANVLTFGAGSRLTVL.